Listed below are T cell receptor beta chains from one sample, sequenced in a study of T cell repertoires in cytomegalovirus infection. TCRdb re-derived calls from the reads in MiXCR, one entry per CDR3 protein. The sample yields just under 500,000 distinct CDR3 sequences, roughly a third seen once. No antigen has been identified for these receptors. The specimen was cultured PBMCs, collected from culture after CMV antigen stimulation. The receptor set was obtained from a human donor in good health (CMV status not recorded). Some clones in this sample may be carry-over from other donors' samples. The CDR3 runs from the conserved cysteine through the conserved F or W. A D gene is named only where the DNA matches it firmly. The listing skips clone size in some rows; elsewhere it reads once, few, many or a size class.

size	J	D	length	V	DNA	CDR3
.	TRBJ2-2	TRBD2	16	TRBV15	TGTGCCACCATACAACATAGCGGGAGACTCACCGGGGAGCTGTTTTTT	CATIQHSGRLTGELFF
.	TRBJ1-2	.	16	TRBV4-3	TGCGCCAGCAGCCAAGATAGAAGCACAGTTAACTATGGCTACACCTTC	CASSQDRSTVNYGYTF
.	TRBJ1-4	.	13	TRBV19	TGTGCCACACAACAGGGTGTAGGAGAAAAACTGTTTTTT	CATQQGVGEKLFF
.	TRBJ2-2	TRBD2	15	TRBV7-9	TGTGCCAGCAGCCGCAGCGGGAGAAGCACCGGGGAGCTGTTTTTT	CASSRSGRSTGELFF
.	TRBJ2-1	.	13	TRBV7-2	TGTGCCAGCAGCTTAGAGTCCGGGCATGAGCAGTTCTTC	CASSLESGHEQFF
few	TRBJ2-1	.	17	TRBV7-2	TGTGCCAGCAGCCCTGCTCGGGGGACGGGCTCCTACAATGAGCAGTTCTTC	CASSPARGTGSYNEQFF
.	TRBJ2-1	TRBD2	19	TRBV7-4	TGTGCCAGCAGCTTATTGCGTACTAGCGGGAGGCGGTCCTACAATGAGCAGTTCTTC	CASSLLRTSGRRSYNEQFF
.	TRBJ1-2	.	13	TRBV28	TGTGCCAGCAGTACTCCGGGGGACTATGGCTACACCTTC	CASSTPGDYGYTF
few	TRBJ2-5	TRBD2	16	TRBV7-6	TGTGCCAGCAGCTTATTTCGACTAGCGACAAAAGAGACCCAGTACTTC	CASSLFRLATKETQYF
.	TRBJ2-2	TRBD1	16	TRBV14	TGTGCCAGCAGCCAAGACCGGACAGGGGTTGACGGGGAGCTGTTTTTT	CASSQDRTGVDGELFF
.	TRBJ2-7	.	15	TRBV27	TGTGCCAGCAGTTTATCGTCCGGGACCCCTACCGAGCAGTACTTC	CASSLSSGTPTEQYF
few	TRBJ2-3	.	16	TRBV19	TGTGCCAGTAGTGCTTACAGGGCTTCTAGCACAGATACGCAGTATTTT	CASSAYRASSTDTQYF
.	TRBJ2-1	.	14	TRBV4-3	TGCGCCAGCAGCCAAGACAGCATAACGAATGAGCAGTTCTTC	CASSQDSITNEQFF
few	TRBJ2-1	TRBD2	13	TRBV7-2	TGTGCCAGCAGCTTAGTGGCGGCGGGGGGGCAGTTCTTC	CASSLVAAGGQFF
.	TRBJ2-4	.	13	TRBV27	TGTGCCAGCAGTTTCTGGCTGGTAAACATTCAGTACTTC	CASSFWLVNIQYF
.	TRBJ1-6	TRBD1	14	TRBV12-3/TRBV12-4	TGTGCCAGCAGTCGGGACAGGAGAAATTCACCCCTCCACTTT	CASSRDRRNSPLHF
.	TRBJ1-1	TRBD1	17	TRBV28	TGTGCCAGCAGTTCTCAGGGGGCCCTGTCCCCGAACACTGAAGCTTTCTTT	CASSSQGALSPNTEAFF
few	TRBJ2-2	.	18	TRBV12-5	TGTGCTAGTGGTTTGGTAAAAGCCGCGCGGCCGAACACCGGGGAGCTGTTTTTT	CASGLVKAARPNTGELFF
.	TRBJ2-5	TRBD1	15	TRBV24-1	TGTGCCACCAGTGATCCGGGACAGAATCGGGAGACCCAGTACTTC	CATSDPGQNRETQYF
once	TRBJ2-3	.	14	TRBV27	TGTGCCAGCAGTTTAGGGGCAGGGCTAGATACGCAGTATTTT	CASSLGAGLDTQYF
few	TRBJ2-1	TRBD2	16	TRBV7-2	TGTGCCAGCAGCTGGGGGGGACTACTTTCCTACAATGAGCAGTTCTTC	CASSWGGLLSYNEQFF
few	TRBJ2-5	.	14	TRBV6-2/TRBV6-3	TGTGCCAGCAGTTACCCGCAGTACCAAGAGACCCAGTACTTC	CASSYPQYQETQYF
.	TRBJ2-2	TRBD1	14	TRBV11-2	TGTGCCAGCAGTGGACAGGTTGGCACCGGGGAGCTGTTTTTT	CASSGQVGTGELFF
few	TRBJ1-1	.	14	TRBV9	TGTGCCAGCAGCGTAGTAGGGCAGGGCCTTGAAGCTTTCTTT	CASSVVGQGLEAFF
many	TRBJ1-1	.	15	TRBV7-8	TGTGCCAGCAGCCTGTTTAGGCAGACGAACACTGAAGCTTTCTTT	CASSLFRQTNTEAFF
.	TRBJ2-1	.	13	TRBV30	TGTGCCTGGAGTGTAGACTCGATGGGTGAGCAGTTCTTC	CAWSVDSMGEQFF
.	TRBJ2-5	TRBD1	14	TRBV7-2	TGTGCCAGCAGCTCTAGGACAGGGGGGAATACCCAGTACTTC	CASSSRTGGNTQYF
.	TRBJ1-2	.	18	TRBV25-1	TGTGCCAGCAGAGATGGCCTCTTAATCGGACGGACGAACTATGGCTACACCTTC	CASRDGLLIGRTNYGYTF
.	TRBJ1-2	.	14	TRBV5-1	TGCGCCAGCAGTTCCGAGGGCAGGGGCTATGGCTACACCTTC	CASSSEGRGYGYTF
.	TRBJ2-2	.	15	TRBV7-2	TGTGCCAGCAGCTTAGCGGGAGACGGCACCGGGGAGCTGTTTTTT	CASSLAGDGTGELFF
.	TRBJ2-1	TRBD2	17	TRBV10-2	TGCGCCAGCAGTGAGGTTACTAGCGGGAGGGACAACAATGAGCAGTTCTTC	CASSEVTSGRDNNEQFF
.	TRBJ1-6	.	15	TRBV28	TGTGCCAGCAGTTTAGCGGTGGGGCTTAATTCACCCCTCCACTTT	CASSLAVGLNSPLHF
many	TRBJ2-7	.	15	TRBV7-2	TGTGCCAGCAGCTTAGAACAGGGAGTCTCCTACGAGCAGTACTTC	CASSLEQGVSYEQYF